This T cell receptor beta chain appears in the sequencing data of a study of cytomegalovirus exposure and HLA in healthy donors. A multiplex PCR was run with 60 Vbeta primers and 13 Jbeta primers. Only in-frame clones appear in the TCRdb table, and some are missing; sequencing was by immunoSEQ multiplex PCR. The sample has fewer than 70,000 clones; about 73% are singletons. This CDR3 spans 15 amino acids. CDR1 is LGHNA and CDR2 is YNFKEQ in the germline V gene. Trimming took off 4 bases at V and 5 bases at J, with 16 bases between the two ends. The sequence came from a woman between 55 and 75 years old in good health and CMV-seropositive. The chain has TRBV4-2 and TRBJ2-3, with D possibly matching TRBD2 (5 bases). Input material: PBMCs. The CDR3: CASSPIPVREDTQYF. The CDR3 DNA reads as TGTGCCAGCAGCCCCATTCCCGTGAGGGAAGATACGCAGTATTTT.